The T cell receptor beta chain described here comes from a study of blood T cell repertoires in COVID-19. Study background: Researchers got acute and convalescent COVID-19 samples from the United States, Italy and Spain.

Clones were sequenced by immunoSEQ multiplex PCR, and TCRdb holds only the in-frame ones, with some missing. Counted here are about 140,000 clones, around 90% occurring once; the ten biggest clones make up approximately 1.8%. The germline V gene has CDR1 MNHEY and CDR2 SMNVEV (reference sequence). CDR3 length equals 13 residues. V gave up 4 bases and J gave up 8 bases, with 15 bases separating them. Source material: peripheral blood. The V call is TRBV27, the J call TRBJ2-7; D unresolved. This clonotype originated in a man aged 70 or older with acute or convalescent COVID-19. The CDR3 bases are TGTGCCAGCAGTTCCCAGGATGGGTGGAAGCAGTACTTC. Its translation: CASSSQDGWKQYF.